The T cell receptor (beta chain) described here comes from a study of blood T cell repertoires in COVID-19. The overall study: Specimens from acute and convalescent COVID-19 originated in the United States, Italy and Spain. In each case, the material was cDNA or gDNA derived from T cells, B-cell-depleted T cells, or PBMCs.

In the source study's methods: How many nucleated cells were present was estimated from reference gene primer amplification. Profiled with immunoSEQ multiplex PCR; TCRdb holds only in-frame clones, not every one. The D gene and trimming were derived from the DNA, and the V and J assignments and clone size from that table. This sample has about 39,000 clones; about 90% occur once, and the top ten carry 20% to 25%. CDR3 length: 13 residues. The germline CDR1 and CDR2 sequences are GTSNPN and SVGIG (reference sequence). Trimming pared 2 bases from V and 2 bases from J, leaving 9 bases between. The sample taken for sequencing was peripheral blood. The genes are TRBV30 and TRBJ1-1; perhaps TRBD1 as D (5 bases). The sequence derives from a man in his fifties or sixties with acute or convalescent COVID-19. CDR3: CAWSLGVNTEAFF. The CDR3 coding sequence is TGTGCCTGGAGTCTAGGGGTAAACACTGAAGCTTTCTTT.